Shown below are 19 T cell receptor beta chains from a single sample sequenced in a study of control samples from healthy donors and cancer patients. Clones were sequenced by immunoSEQ multiplex PCR, and TCRdb holds only the in-frame ones, with some missing. Among about 190,000 clones listed, approximately 90% were seen once. Sequenced material: blood. The receptors were sampled from a man younger than 40 in good health.

The gene calls are TRBV10-1 and TRBJ1-1; weak D call: TRBD1 (5 bases). The V and J ends lost 4 bases and 2 bases respectively, with 14 bases between them. The length of the CDR3 is 15 residues. Germline assignment: CDR1 WNHNN and CDR2 SYGVQD (reference sequence). In DNA form, the CDR3 reads TGCGCCAGCAGTGCGGGGGACCAACTTAACACTGAAGCTTTCTTT. Translated, it gives CASSAGDQLNTEAFF.

Only one count was recorded for this clone. The rearrangement links TRBV5-1 to TRBJ1-1; no clear D gene. With 1 base removed from V and 1 base from J, the gap between germline ends came to 8 bases. CDR1 SGHRS and CDR2 YFSETQ come from the germline V gene. The CDR3 consists of 14 residues. The CDR3 is CASSLSNSNTEAFF. The CDR3 DNA is TGCGCCAGCAGCTTGTCTAATTCGAACACTGAAGCTTTCTTT.

The J gene is TRBJ1-2, the V gene TRBV28, with 7 bases aligning to TRBD1. The V gene's germline CDR1 is MDHEN and CDR2 SYDVKM. CDR3 length equals 13 residues. Trimming at V came to 8 bases and at J to 9 bases, leaving 12 bases not matched to a gene. DNA for the CDR3: TGTGCCAGCCGAAGACCGGCAGGGGGGAGCTACACCTTC. It specifies CASRRPAGGSYTF.

The chain joins TRBV19 to TRBJ2-1, with a possible D match to TRBD1 (6 bases). This CDR3 comprises 11 residues. V lost 8 bases, J lost 5 bases, and 7 bases lay in between. Germline V gene lookup returns CDR1 LNHDA and CDR2 SQIVND (reference sequence). The CDR3 DNA sequence: TGTGCCAGTTACAGGGACAATGAGCAGTTCTTC. Amino acids: CASYRDNEQFF.

The rearrangement links TRBV27 to TRBJ1-5, with a weak D call TRBD1 (6 bases). The V end lost 5 bases, the J end lost 5 bases, and 16 bases lay between the germline ends. CDR3 length: 15 amino acids. From germline, CDR1 is MNHEY and CDR2 SMNVEV (reference sequence). In DNA, the CDR3 is TGTGCCAGCAGTCGATATACAGGGTTTGATCAGCCCCAGCATTTT. Translated, it gives CASSRYTGFDQPQHF.

The chain combines TRBV19 with TRBJ2-4; D gene uncertain. Trimming took off 3 bases at V and 0 bases at J, with 6 bases between the two ends. The CDR3 is 14 amino acids. Looked up from germline, CDR1 is LNHDA and CDR2 is SQIVND (reference sequence). CDR3 amino acids: CASSIRLAKNIQYF. The CDR3 DNA is TGTGCCAGTAGTATTCGCTTAGCCAAAAACATTCAGTACTTC. The full variable domain, in which reference TRBV19 and TRBJ2-4 provide the parts outside the CDR3, is DGGITQSPKYLFRKEGQNVTLSCEQNLNHDAMYWYRQDPGQGLRLIYYSQIVNDFQKGDIAEGYSVSREKKESFPLTVTSAQKNPTAFYLCASSIRLAKNIQYFGAGTRLSVL.

The rearrangement links TRBV7-9 to TRBJ1-5; D unclear. Germline V gene data show CDR1 as SEHNR and CDR2 as FQNEAQ (reference sequence). Trimming took 6 bases from V and 4 from J, leaving 13 bases between them. This CDR3 has 14 amino acids. The CDR3 spells CASRIKPGNQPQHF. CDR3 DNA sequence: TGTGCCAGCAGGATAAAACCTGGAAATCAGCCCCAGCATTTT.

This clone appeared a single time. CDR3 protein: CASSLGVTGYEQYF. The CDR3 DNA reads TGTGCCAGCAGCTTAGGGGTAACAGGGTACGAGCAGTACTTC. The V gene is TRBV7-2, the J gene TRBJ2-7; a possible D gene is TRBD1 (6 bases). The V end lost 1 base, the J end lost 4 bases, and 11 bases lay between the germline ends. Germline lookup yields CDR1 SGHTA and CDR2 FQGNSA. The CDR3 is 14 amino acids.

The chain joins TRBV9 to TRBJ1-6; no clear D gene. This CDR3 region has 13 residues. The germline V and J ends were trimmed by 3 bases and 7 bases, with 8 bases remaining between them. Per the germline V gene, CDR1 is SGDLS and CDR2 is YYNGEE. CDR3 in amino acids: CASSAGNNSPLHF. The CDR3 DNA reads as TGTGCCAGCAGCGCCGGGAACAATTCACCCCTCCACTTT.

This chain connects TRBV28 to TRBJ1-1, with TRBD1 matching over 9 bases. Germline V gene sequence: CDR1 MDHEN, CDR2 SYDVKM. The trim removed 3 bases at V and 13 bases at J, leaving 3 bases unmatched. CDR3 length: 11 amino acids. The CDR3 nucleotides are TGTGCCAGCAGTTTGGGGACAGGGTATTTCTTT. Its protein is CASSLGTGYFF.

The chain employs TRBV5-6 and TRBJ2-1; D remains unclear. Trimming pared 0 bases from V and 3 bases from J, leaving 4 bases between. The length of the CDR3 is 13 residues. From germline, CDR1 is SGHDT and CDR2 YYEEEE. This chain's CDR3 is CASSLEDYNEQFF. In DNA, the CDR3 is TGTGCCAGCAGCTTGGAAGACTACAATGAGCAGTTCTTC.

This chain connects TRBV3-1 (or the pseudogene TRBV3-2) to TRBJ2-3; D is unresolved. The germline V gene has CDR1 LGHDT and CDR2 YNNKEL (reference sequence). The CDR3 spans 14 residues. With 1 base removed from V and 4 bases from J, the gap between germline ends came to 9 bases. The CDR3 protein is CASSQARRSDTQYF. Written as DNA, the CDR3 is TGTGCCAGCAGCCAAGCTCGACGATCAGATACGCAGTATTTT.

The V gene is TRBV5-5, the J gene TRBJ2-3; D gene uncertain. The CDR3 runs to 16 residues. V was clipped by 4 bases and J by 2 bases, with 17 bases between them. The germline gives CDR1 SGHKS, CDR2 YYEKEE (reference sequence). Written as DNA, the CDR3 is TGTGCCAGCAGCCGTACGTTAGTTCGAACCACAGATACGCAGTATTTT. Translated: CASSRTLVRTTDTQYF.

V is TRBV2 and J is TRBJ1-4; D possibly corresponds to TRBD1 (6 bases). CDR1 SNHLY and CDR2 FYNNEI come from the germline V gene. V lost 6 bases to trimming and J lost 3 bases, with 11 bases between them. The CDR3 has 14 residues. DNA for the CDR3: TGTGCCAGCAGGGGGGGCGATGCTAATGAAAAACTGTTTTTT. This codes for CASRGGDANEKLFF.

The genes are TRBV6-5 and TRBJ2-3; D remains ambiguous. Germline CDR1 reads MNHEY; CDR2 reads SVGAGI. The V end was cut by 5 bases, the J end by 4 bases, with 16 bases between. The length of the CDR3 is 15 residues. CDR3 DNA: TGTGCCAGCAGTCCCCCCACCCCAGGCTCAGATACGCAGTATTTT. This codes for CASSPPTPGSDTQYF.

The chain links TRBV6-2 or TRBV6-3 to TRBJ1-4; unclear D gene. With 6 bases removed from V and 2 bases from J, the gap between germline ends came to 16 bases. There are 16 residues in the CDR3. Germline V gene lookup returns CDR1 MNHEY and CDR2 SVGEGT. In DNA, the CDR3 is TGTGCCAGCAGCCCCGCCCCCAGAAGTACTAATGAAAAACTGTTTTTT. It translates to CASSPAPRSTNEKLFF.

The V gene is TRBV28, the J gene TRBJ1-3; no clear D gene. Germline V gene sequence: CDR1 MDHEN, CDR2 SYDVKM. V was shortened by 5 bases and J by 2 bases, with 10 bases between the two germline ends. The CDR3 totals 14 residues. The CDR3 region is CASSKFTPGNTIYF. The CDR3 DNA is TGTGCCAGCAGTAAATTTACGCCTGGAAACACCATATATTTT. Complete variable domain (other parts from reference TRBV28 and TRBJ1-3): DVKVTQSSRYLVKRTGEKVFLECVQDMDHENMFWYRQDPGLGLRLIYFSYDVKMKEKGDIPEGYSVSREKKERFSLILESASTNQTSMYLCASSKFTPGNTIYFGEGSWLTVV.

The chain joins TRBV27 to TRBJ1-2; the D gene is possibly TRBD1 (5 bases). The V gene's germline CDR1 is MNHEY and CDR2 SMNVEV (reference sequence). With 10 bases removed from V and 5 bases from J, the gap between germline ends came to 17 bases. The CDR3 length is 13 residues. Written as DNA, the CDR3 is TGTGCCACCCCGACAGAATCAAATTATGGCTACACCTTC. It yields the protein CATPTESNYGYTF.

The rearrangement links TRBV11-1 to TRBJ2-1, with 7 positions matching TRBD1. The CDR3 totals 14 residues. The V segment lost 6 bases and the J segment 4 bases; nucleotides outside the gene matches: 6. Germline V gene sequence: CDR1 SGHAT, CDR2 FQDESV (reference sequence). The CDR3 sequence is CASSGRDRYNEQFF. The CDR3 DNA reads TGTGCCAGCAGTGGTCGGGACAGATACAATGAGCAGTTCTTC.